These 20 T cell receptor beta chains share one sample of origin, sequenced in a study of Ad26.COV2.S vaccination and SARS-CoV-2 variants. Profiling relied on immunoSEQ multiplex PCR, and the TCRdb table lists in-frame clones only, not all of them. The sample lists tens of thousands of clones, 65% to 90% occurring once. Sample: peripheral blood, taken after recovery from COVID-19. The receptors here all came from a human donor who had recovered from COVID-19.

This clone was seen just once. J is TRBJ1-1 and V is TRBV30, with TRBD1 identical over 9 bases. CDR1 and CDR2 from the germline V gene are GTSNPN and SVGIG (reference sequence). With V trimmed by 0 bases and J by 6 bases, 8 bases remained unmatched. The CDR3 covers 15 residues. CDR3 protein: CAWSVQGQGGPEAFF. CDR3 coding DNA: TGTGCCTGGAGTGTTCAGGGACAGGGTGGTCCTGAAGCTTTCTTT.

The table lists this clone with a count of one. CDR3 coding DNA: TGTGCCAGCAGCTTACGTAGGTCTGGGCGAAACACCATATATTTT. As protein: CASSLRRSGRNTIYF. The chain uses TRBV7-9 and TRBJ1-3; D unclear. Per germline, CDR1 SEHNR and CDR2 FQNEAQ (reference sequence). The ends were cut back, 2 bases at V and 5 bases at J, with 13 bases in the middle. This CDR3 comprises 15 residues. Together with reference TRBV7-9 and TRBJ1-3, the CDR3 gives the full variable domain: DTGVSQNPRHKITKRGQNVTFRCDPISEHNRLYWYRQTLGQGPEFLTYFQNEAQLEKSRLLSDRFSAERPKGSFSTLEIQRTEQGDSAMYLCASSLRRSGRNTIYFGEGSWLTVV.

The chain is built from TRBV5-1 and TRBJ2-4; D gene unclear. The V and J ends lost 1 base and 0 bases respectively, with 11 bases between them. The germline V gene encodes CDR1 SGHRS and CDR2 YFSETQ. There are 16 residues in the CDR3. This chain's CDR3 is CASSLSPELAKNIQYF. As DNA, the CDR3 is TGCGCCAGCAGCTTGAGTCCCGAGTTAGCCAAAAACATTCAGTACTTC. The full variable domain, its missing parts supplied by reference TRBV5-1 and TRBJ2-4, is KAGVTQTPRYLIKTRGQQVTLSCSPISGHRSVSWYQQTPGQGLQFLFEYFSETQRNKGNFPGRFSGRQFSNSRSEMNVSTLELGDSALYLCASSLSPELAKNIQYFGAGTRLSVL.

The rearrangement uses TRBV12-3 or TRBV12-4 and TRBJ1-2; possibly TRBD1 for D (6 bases). The CDR3 has 12 amino acids. Trimming took 5 bases from V and 7 from J, leaving 11 bases between them. The CDR3 region is CASSQSTGGYTF. DNA for the CDR3: TGTGCCAGCAGTCAATCGACAGGTGGCTACACCTTC.

This clone was observed a single time. V and J are TRBV9 and TRBJ2-3, with a possible D match to TRBD1 (5 bases). Trimming stripped 3 bases from V and 5 bases from J, with 16 bases between. The germline gives CDR1 SGDLS, CDR2 YYNGEE. This CDR3 has 15 residues. CDR3 DNA sequence: TGTGCCAGCAGCGCCCCCTCGGCAGGGCAAGATACGCAGTATTTT. Residues: CASSAPSAGQDTQYF.

The chain carries TRBV20-1 and TRBJ1-1; tentatively, D is TRBD1 (6 bases). With 3 bases removed from V and 3 bases from J, the gap between germline ends came to 14 bases. This CDR3 is built from 14 residues. The germline CDR1 and CDR2 sequences are DFQATT and SNEGSKA (reference sequence). For the CDR3, the DNA is TGCAGTGCTAGTCAGCAGGGGCTCGACACTGAAGCTTTCTTT. Amino acid sequence: CSASQQGLDTEAFF.

The chain joins TRBV12-3 or TRBV12-4 to TRBJ2-1; 7 bases fit TRBD2. The CDR3 spans 13 residues. J lost 3 bases, V lost 11 bases, and 7 bases had no gene match. CDR3 amino acids: CASSGGGYNEQFF. The CDR3 DNA reads as TGTGCCTCTAGCGGCGGAGGCTACAATGAGCAGTTCTTC.

V usage is TRBV20-1 and J usage is TRBJ2-5; D is ambiguous. The CDR3 loop spans 18 amino acids. CDR1 DFQATT and CDR2 SNEGSKA come from the germline V gene (reference sequence). Trimming pared 3 bases from V and 5 bases from J, leaving 28 bases between. The CDR3 nucleotides are TGCAGTGCTAGTGGGTTTGGCGTCCGATCCCAAGTAGGGGAGACCCAGTACTTC. Translating it yields CSASGFGVRSQVGETQYF.

The J gene is TRBJ2-1, the V gene TRBV19; 9 nucleotides match TRBD1. Germline CDR1 reads LNHDA; CDR2 reads SQIVND (reference sequence). CDR3 length: 18 residues. V shed 3 bases, J shed 7 bases, and the junction held 16 bases outside the gene matches. CDR3 bases: TGTGCCAGTAGTATGCCGCCCGGAACAGGGGGCAGGAAGAATGAGCAGTTCTTC. The encoded protein is CASSMPPGTGGRKNEQFF.

The chain joins TRBV6-4 to TRBJ1-2, with 7 bases fitting TRBD1. The trim removed 6 bases at V and 4 bases at J, leaving 8 bases unmatched. Germline CDR1 is MRHNA and CDR2 is SNTAGT. There are 14 residues in the CDR3. The CDR3 region has the DNA TGTGCCAGCAGCCAGGGAGGGGGCGCCTATGGCTACACCTTC. This translates into CASSQGGGAYGYTF.

This clone was seen only once. V usage is TRBV29-1 and J usage is TRBJ1-6; 7 nucleotides match TRBD1. V gave up 7 bases and J gave up 6 bases; unmatched junction bases: 6. The CDR3 covers 13 residues. Germline V lookup: CDR1 SQVTM, CDR2 ANQGSEA. The CDR3 coding sequence is TGCAGCGCAGGGGGGGCAGGTAATTCACCCCTCCACTTT. Translating it yields CSAGGAGNSPLHF.

The chain combines TRBV3-1 (or the pseudogene TRBV3-2) with TRBJ1-2; D unclear. CDR1 is LGHDT, CDR2 YNNKEL, per germline (reference sequence). CDR3 length: 13 amino acids. The V end lost 4 bases, the J end lost 9 bases, and 15 bases lay between the germline ends. CDR3 nucleotide sequence: TGTGCCAGCAGCCCGACTGTGGGGAAGAGCTACACCTTC. Protein: CASSPTVGKSYTF.

The chain recombines TRBV6-2 or TRBV6-3 with TRBJ2-5; possibly TRBD2 for D (5 bases). Trimming took off 6 bases at V and 1 base at J, with 12 bases between the two ends. The CDR3 loop spans 14 amino acids. CDR1 is MNHEY, CDR2 SVGEGT, per germline. CDR3 DNA sequence: TGTGCCAGCAGCTTCGGTGGAGGCCAAGAGACCCAGTACTTC. It is translated as CASSFGGGQETQYF.

The J gene is TRBJ1-4, the V gene TRBV7-3; D not certain. V was pared by 2 bases and J by 5 bases, with 9 bases between. This CDR3 comprises 14 residues. CDR1 is SGHTA and CDR2 is FQGTGA in the germline V gene. The CDR3 region has the DNA TGTGCCAGCAGCTTACACCGGGCAAATGAAAAACTGTTTTTT. Translation gives CASSLHRANEKLFF. Supplemented by reference TRBV7-3 and TRBJ1-4, the full variable domain reads GAGVSQTPSNKVTEKGKYVELRCDPISGHTALYWYRQSLGQGPEFLIYFQGTGAADDSGLPNDRFFAVRPEGSVSTLKIQRTERGDSAVYLCASSLHRANEKLFFGSGTQLSVL.

This sequence joins TRBV6-5 and TRBJ1-2; D unresolved. From germline, CDR1 is MNHEY and CDR2 SVGAGI. The CDR3 length is 11 residues. The V gene lost 4 bases and the J gene lost 4 bases, with 4 bases spanning the gap. The CDR3: CASSSSYGYTF. In nucleotides, the CDR3 is TGTGCCAGCAGTTCCTCCTATGGCTACACCTTC.

V gene TRBV7-8 combines with J gene TRBJ1-3; D gene unclear. This CDR3 comprises 15 residues. The germline V and J ends were trimmed by 1 base and 0 bases, with 7 bases remaining between them. The germline gives CDR1 SGHVS, CDR2 FQNEAQ. CDR3 nucleotide sequence: TGTGCCAGCAGCTTAGTGGCTTTCTCTGGAAACACCATATATTTT. Translating gives CASSLVAFSGNTIYF. The full variable domain, with the rest looked up from reference TRBV7-8 and TRBJ1-3, is GAGVSQSPRYKVAKRGQDVALRCDPISGHVSLFWYQQALGQGPEFLTYFQNEAQLDKSGLPSDRFFAERPEGSVSTLKIQRTQQEDSAVYLCASSLVAFSGNTIYFGEGSWLTVV.

This clone was seen a handful of times. This chain joins TRBV9 and TRBJ1-2; a possible D gene is TRBD1 (6 bases). Trimming took 0 bases from V and 8 from J, leaving 17 bases between them. Per germline, CDR1 SGDLS and CDR2 YYNGEE. This CDR3 contains 15 residues. CDR3 loop: CASSVGTVGGIGYTF. The CDR3 DNA reads TGTGCCAGCAGCGTAGGGACAGTGGGGGGTATCGGCTACACCTTC. The full variable domain, in which reference TRBV9 and TRBJ1-2 provide the parts outside the CDR3, is DSGVTQTPKHLITATGQRVTLRCSPRSGDLSVYWYQQSLDQGLQFLIQYYNGEERAKGNILERFSAQQFPDLHSELNLSSLELGDSALYFCASSVGTVGGIGYTFGSGTRLTVV.

This chain links TRBV7-8 with TRBJ1-3; a possible D gene is TRBD1 (6 bases). Germline V CDR1 and CDR2: SGHVS, FQNEAQ. The germline V and J ends were trimmed by 4 bases and 4 bases, with 8 bases remaining between them. The CDR3 totals 13 residues. The CDR3 DNA reads TGTGCCAGCAGCTCAGGGGCCGGAAACACCATATATTTT. It encodes CASSSGAGNTIYF.

V usage is TRBV5-1 and J usage is TRBJ1-2; TRBD1 aligns across 10 bases. Germline assignment: CDR1 SGHRS and CDR2 YFSETQ. Trimming removed 4 bases from V and 7 bases from J; junction bases left unmatched: 7. There are 14 residues in the CDR3. The CDR3 loop is CASSQDRGSRGYTF. The CDR3 DNA reads as TGCGCCAGCAGCCAGGACAGGGGGTCGCGTGGCTACACCTTC.

The chain joins TRBV12-5 to TRBJ2-1; perhaps TRBD2 as D (9 bases). The germline V and J ends were trimmed by 6 bases and 4 bases, with 19 bases remaining between them. This CDR3 has 16 residues. Per the germline V gene, CDR1 is LGHNT and CDR2 is FRNRAP. CDR3 protein: CASGREGTGGYNEQFF. CDR3 nucleotides: TGTGCTAGTGGGCGGGAGGGAACAGGGGGATACAATGAGCAGTTCTTC.